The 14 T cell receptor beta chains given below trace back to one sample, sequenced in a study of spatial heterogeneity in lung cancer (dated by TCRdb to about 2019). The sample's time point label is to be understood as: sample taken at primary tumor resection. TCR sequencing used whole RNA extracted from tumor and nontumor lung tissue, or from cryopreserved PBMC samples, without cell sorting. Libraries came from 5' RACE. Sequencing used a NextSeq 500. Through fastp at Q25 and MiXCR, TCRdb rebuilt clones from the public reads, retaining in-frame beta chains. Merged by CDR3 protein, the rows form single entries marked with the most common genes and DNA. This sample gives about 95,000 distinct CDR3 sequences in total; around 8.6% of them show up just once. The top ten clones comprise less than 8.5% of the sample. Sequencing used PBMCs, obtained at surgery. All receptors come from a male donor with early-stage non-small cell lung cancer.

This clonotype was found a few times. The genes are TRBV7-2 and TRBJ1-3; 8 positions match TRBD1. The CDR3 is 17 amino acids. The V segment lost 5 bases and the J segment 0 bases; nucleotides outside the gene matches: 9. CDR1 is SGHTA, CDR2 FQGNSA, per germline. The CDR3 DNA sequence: TGTGCCAGCAGCCGAGGTCCGGGACAGGACTCTGGAAACACCATATATTTT. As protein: CASSRGPGQDSGNTIYF.

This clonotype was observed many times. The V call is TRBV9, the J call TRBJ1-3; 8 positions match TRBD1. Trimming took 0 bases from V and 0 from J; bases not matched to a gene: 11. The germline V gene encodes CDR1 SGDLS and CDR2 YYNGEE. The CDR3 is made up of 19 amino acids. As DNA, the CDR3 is TGTGCCAGCAGCGTAGACCCGGGGGACAGGCCATTCTCTGGAAACACCATATATTTT. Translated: CASSVDPGDRPFSGNTIYF. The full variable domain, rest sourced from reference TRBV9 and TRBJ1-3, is DSGVTQTPKHLITATGQRVTLRCSPRSGDLSVYWYQQSLDQGLQFLIQYYNGEERAKGNILERFSAQQFPDLHSELNLSSLELGDSALYFCASSVDPGDRPFSGNTIYFGEGSWLTVV.

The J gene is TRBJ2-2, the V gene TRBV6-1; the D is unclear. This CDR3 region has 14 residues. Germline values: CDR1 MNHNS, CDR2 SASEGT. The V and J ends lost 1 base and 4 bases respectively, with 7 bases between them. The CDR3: CASSEVPLTGELFF. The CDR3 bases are TGTGCCAGCAGTGAAGTACCCCTCACCGGGGAGCTGTTTTTT.

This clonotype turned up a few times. The DNA of the CDR3 is TGTGCCAGCAGTCATAGTGGCACCGGGGAGCTGTTTTTT. Translation: CASSHSGTGELFF. The chain is built from TRBV3-1 and TRBJ2-2; D not resolved. Germline-derived CDR1 and CDR2 are LGHDT and YNNKEL (reference sequence). With 6 bases removed from V and 4 bases from J, the gap between germline ends came to 9 bases. The CDR3 contains 13 residues.

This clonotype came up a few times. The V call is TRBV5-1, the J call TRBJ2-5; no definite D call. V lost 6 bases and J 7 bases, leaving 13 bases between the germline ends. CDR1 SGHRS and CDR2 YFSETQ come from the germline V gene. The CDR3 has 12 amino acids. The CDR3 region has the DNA TGCGCCAGCAAGTCCGAGGTTGGGACCCAGTACTTC. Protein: CASKSEVGTQYF.

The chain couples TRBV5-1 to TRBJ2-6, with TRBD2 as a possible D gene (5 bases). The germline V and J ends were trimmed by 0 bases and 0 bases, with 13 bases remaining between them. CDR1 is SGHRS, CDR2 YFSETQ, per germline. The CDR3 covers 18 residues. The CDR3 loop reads CASSLDPGILSGANVLTF. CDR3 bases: TGCGCCAGCAGCTTGGATCCGGGAATTCTCTCTGGGGCCAACGTCCTGACTTTC.

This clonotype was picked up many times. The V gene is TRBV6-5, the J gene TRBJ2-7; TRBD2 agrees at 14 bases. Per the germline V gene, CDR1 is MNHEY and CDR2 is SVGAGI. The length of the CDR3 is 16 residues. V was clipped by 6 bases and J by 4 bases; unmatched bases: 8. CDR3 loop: CASSSPGTSGGYEQYF. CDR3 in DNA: TGTGCCAGCAGCTCTCCCGGGACTAGCGGGGGTTACGAGCAGTACTTC.

CDR3 sequence: CASSLLRLARTQYF. The CDR3 DNA reads TGTGCCAGCAGTTTATTGCGGCTAGCGCGGACCCAGTACTTC. The chain combines TRBV28 with TRBJ2-5; possible D gene TRBD2, 6 bases. In germline, CDR1 is MDHEN, CDR2 SYDVKM. V shed 1 base and J shed 7 bases, with 13 bases lying between them. The CDR3 totals 14 residues.

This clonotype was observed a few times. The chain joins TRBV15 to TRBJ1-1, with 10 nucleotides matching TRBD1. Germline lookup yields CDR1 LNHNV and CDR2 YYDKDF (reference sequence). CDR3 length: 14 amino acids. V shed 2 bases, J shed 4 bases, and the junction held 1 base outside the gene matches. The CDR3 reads CATSRRTGGTEAFF. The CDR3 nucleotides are TGTGCCACCAGCAGAAGGACAGGGGGCACTGAAGCTTTCTTT.

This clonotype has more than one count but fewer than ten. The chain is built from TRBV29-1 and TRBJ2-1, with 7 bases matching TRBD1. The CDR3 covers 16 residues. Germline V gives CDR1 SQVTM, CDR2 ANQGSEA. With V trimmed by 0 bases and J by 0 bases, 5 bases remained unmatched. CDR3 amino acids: CSVEDGTASSYNEQFF. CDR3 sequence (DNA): TGCAGCGTTGAAGACGGGACAGCGAGCTCCTACAATGAGCAGTTCTTC.

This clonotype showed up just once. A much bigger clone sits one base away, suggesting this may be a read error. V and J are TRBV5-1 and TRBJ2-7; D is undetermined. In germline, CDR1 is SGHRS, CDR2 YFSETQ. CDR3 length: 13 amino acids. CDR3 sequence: CASSLIGTYEQNF. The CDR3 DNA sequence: TGCGCCAGCAGCTTGATTGGCACCTACGAGCAGAACTTC.

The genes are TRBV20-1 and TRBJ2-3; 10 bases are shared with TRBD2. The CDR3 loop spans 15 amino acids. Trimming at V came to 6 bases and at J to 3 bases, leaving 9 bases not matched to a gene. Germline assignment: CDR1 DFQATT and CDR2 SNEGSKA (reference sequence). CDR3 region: CSAPGRTSGTDTQYF. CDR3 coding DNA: TGCAGTGCGCCGGGGCGGACTAGCGGTACAGATACGCAGTATTTT.

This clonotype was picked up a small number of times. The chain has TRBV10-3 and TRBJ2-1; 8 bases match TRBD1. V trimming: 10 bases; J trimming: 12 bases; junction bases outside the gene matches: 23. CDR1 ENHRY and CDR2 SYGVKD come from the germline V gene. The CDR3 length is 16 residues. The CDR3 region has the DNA TGTGCCACCGCCCCGGCCCCGGGACAGGTAATAATAGTGCAGTTCTTC. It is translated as CATAPAPGQVIIVQFF.

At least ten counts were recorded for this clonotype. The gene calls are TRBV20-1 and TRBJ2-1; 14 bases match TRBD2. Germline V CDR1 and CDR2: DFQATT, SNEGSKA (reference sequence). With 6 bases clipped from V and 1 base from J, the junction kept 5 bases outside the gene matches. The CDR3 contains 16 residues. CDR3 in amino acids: CSARRLAGGSYNEQFF. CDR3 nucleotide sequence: TGCAGTGCCCGACGACTAGCGGGGGGGTCCTACAATGAGCAGTTCTTC.